Listed below are T cell receptor beta chains from one sample, sequenced in a study of CD8 T cells in Susac syndrome. TCRdb processed the immunoSEQ multiplex PCR reads anew with MiXCR; each CDR3 protein has one entry. The sample yields some 170,000 distinct CDR3 sequences, about 94% seen once. The sequenced sample consisted of CD4+ T cells from PBMCs. These receptor sequences come from a human donor in good health. The CDR3 runs from the conserved cysteine through the conserved F or W. Rows may omit the clone size; those that give it use once, few, many or a size class.

V	J	size	CDR3
TRBV5-1	TRBJ2-2	-	CASSWGTTNTGELFF
TRBV9	TRBJ2-5	-	CASSVGTGLPSSQETQYF
TRBV20-1	TRBJ2-3	-	CSARFGGVTDTQYF
TRBV5-1	TRBJ2-6	-	CASSLVISGANVLTF
TRBV3-1	TRBJ2-1	-	CASSQKRERGRNEQFF
TRBV5-1	TRBJ2-7	few	CASSLDHEQYF
TRBV14	TRBJ2-3	-	CASSPLAGASTDTQYF
TRBV20-1	TRBJ2-7	-	CSARSNRLPMAYEQYF
TRBV30	TRBJ2-3	-	CAWSLSTDTQYF
TRBV5-1	TRBJ2-5	-	CASSVLLAGGQETQYF
TRBV6-6	TRBJ2-2	few	CASSSGTGGRTGELFF
TRBV12-3/TRBV12-4	TRBJ1-1	-	CASTLSGLNTEAFF
TRBV11-2	TRBJ1-4	-	CASSFTGGGEKLFF
TRBV20-1	TRBJ2-5	-	CSAYTSVGETQYF
TRBV20-1	TRBJ2-1	-	CSARGPYNEQFF
TRBV18	TRBJ1-2	once	CASSPPGQGGGYTF